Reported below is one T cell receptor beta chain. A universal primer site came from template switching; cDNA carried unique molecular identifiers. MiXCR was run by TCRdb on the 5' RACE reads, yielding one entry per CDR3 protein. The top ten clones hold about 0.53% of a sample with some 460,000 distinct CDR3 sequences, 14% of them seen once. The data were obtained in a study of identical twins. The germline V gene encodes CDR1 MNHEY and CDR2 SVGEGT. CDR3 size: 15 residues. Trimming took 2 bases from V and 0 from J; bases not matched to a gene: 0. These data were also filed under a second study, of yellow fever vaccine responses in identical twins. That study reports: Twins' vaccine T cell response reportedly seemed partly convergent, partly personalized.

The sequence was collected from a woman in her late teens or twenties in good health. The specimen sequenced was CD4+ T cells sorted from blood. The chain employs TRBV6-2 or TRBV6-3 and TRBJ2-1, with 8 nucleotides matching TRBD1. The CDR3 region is CASSYGQGSYNEQFF. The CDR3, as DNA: TGTGCCAGCAGTTACGGACAGGGCTCCTACAATGAGCAGTTCTTC.